This T cell receptor (beta chain) was profiled in a study of blood T cells in healthy people across ages. Study-wide points: Changes in expanded clonotypes were possibly confounded, as the CMV status of donors was unknown.

The germline gives CDR1 SNHLY, CDR2 FYNNEI. The CDR3 covers 13 residues. Donors were healthy Caucasian individuals from Russia aged about 6 to 95. Primed by a sample-barcoded 5' primer and a J-beta primer mix, a second PCR proceeded for 7 to 11 cycles. MiXCR, applied by TCRdb to the 5' RACE reads, yields one record per CDR3 protein. The sample holds almost 1 million distinct CDR3 sequences, approximately 50% seen once. Of note for this clonotype: Its antigen is unknown.

The gene calls are TRBV2 and TRBJ2-5; the match to TRBD1 covers 7 bases. The DNA end is more similar to TRBJ2-1, so the J call may be wrong. The sample taken for sequencing was blood. This receptor was obtained from a woman in her sixties in good health. The CDR3 spells CASSERGRETQFF. DNA of the CDR3: TGTGCCAGCAGTGAAAGGGGGCGAGAGACCCAGTTCTTC.